This TCR beta chain was identified during a study of human T cells and chemical hapten exposure. Turning to the study itself: DPC at 2% was the sensitizing agent, placed on 2 cm by 2 cm of upper inner arm skin. Patch tests delivered 0.01% DPC to the upper back and were evaluated at 6 days.

This clonotype was found a few times. Deletions cut 7 bases from V and 9 bases from J, with 16 bases between. The CDR3 sequence is 13 residues long. Germline values: CDR1 MNHNY, CDR2 SVGAGI (reference sequence). Time point here: pre-sensitization, week 0. The treatment is: therapeutic diphenylcyclopropenone sensitization with weekly scalp DPC. Via MiXCR, TCRdb re-called the RACE reads, giving one row per CDR3 protein. The sample shows some 400,000 distinct CDR3 sequences, about 5.1% of them seen only once. Sequences were derived from whole blood, sampled in connection with sensitization to the hapten diphenylcyclopropenone (DPC). The rearrangement uses TRBV6-6 and TRBJ2-4; weak D call: TRBD1 (5 bases). The sequence derives from a woman aged 45-59 years with alopecia areata. Some clones in this sample may be carry-over from other donors' samples. As DNA, the CDR3 is TGTGCCAGCACCTTTGACAGTTTTGGCATTCAGTACTTC. It yields the protein CASTFDSFGIQYF.